This T cell receptor (beta chain) was documented in a study of T cell responses to AZD1222 COVID-19 vaccine. Study results and limitations: Most donors were white British and more were female, and clonal diversity was possibly underestimated. The study reported that nearly half of spike-specific TCRs target unmutated variant regions.

The repertoire was sequenced with immunoSEQ multiplex PCR; TCRdb's copy has only in-frame clones and lacks some. The table has about 110,000 clones, nearly 90% seen once; the top ten hold 4.8%. The ends were cut back, 6 bases at V and 8 bases at J, with 11 bases in the middle. Germline lookup yields CDR1 LNHDA and CDR2 SQIVND (reference sequence). The length of the CDR3 is 12 residues. Worth noting for this clone: Its antigen is unknown.

The analysis combined second doses at about 4 or about 12 weeks. The rearrangement links TRBV19 to TRBJ1-3; no firm D call. The source of this sequence is an adult who received the AZD1222 COVID-19 vaccine. Sequences were derived from peripheral blood, sampled 28 days after the second AZD1222 dose. The CDR3 sequence: CASSEPVDTIYF. The CDR3 region has the DNA TGTGCCAGTAGCGAACCTGTGGACACCATATATTTT.